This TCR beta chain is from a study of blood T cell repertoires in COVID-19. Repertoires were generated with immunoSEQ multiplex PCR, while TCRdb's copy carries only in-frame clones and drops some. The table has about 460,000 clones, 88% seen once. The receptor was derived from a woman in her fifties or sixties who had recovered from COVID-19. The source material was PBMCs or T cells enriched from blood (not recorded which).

CDR3 region: CASSQDVNGGADEQFF. The DNA for the CDR3 is TGTGCCAGCAGCCAAGATGTGAACGGGGGGGCTGATGAGCAGTTCTTC. V usage is TRBV4-2 and J usage is TRBJ2-1; 8 bases match TRBD2. This CDR3 contains 16 residues. V lost 0 bases, J lost 8 bases, and 9 bases stayed unmatched. Germline V gene data show CDR1 as LGHNA and CDR2 as YNFKEQ.